This TCR beta chain was found in a study of regulatory T cells in long-lasting Graves disease. Whole-study results and caveats: Having only a small sample size may have limited accuracy.

Noted time point: newly diagnosed GD, antithyroid drugs for less than 3 months. RNA extracted from PBMCs served as the sequencing template. This clonotype came up a few times. The antigen is unknown. This may come from a read error, since a much larger clone is one base off. The CDR3 runs 13 residues. Germline lookup yields CDR1 LGHDT and CDR2 YNNKEL (reference sequence). HTBI primers from iRepertoire and Arm-PCR of CDR3 regions yielded the TCR beta libraries. In the original analysis: Identification across samples found 62 TRBV and about 13 TRBJ segments. TCRdb redid the calling of the multiplex PCR reads with MiXCR, one entry per CDR3 protein. TCRdb, rather than the study authors, made the V and J calls. The data hold 550,000 to 600,000 distinct CDR3 sequences, with 16% observed a single time. The sample was also reused in another study, on T cells in Graves' hyperthyroidism and ophthalmopathy. That source reports: Participants, patients aged 18 to 65, had newly diagnosed hyperthyroidism with a duration under 2 months. TCR CDR3 underwent first-round RT-PCR with the HTBI primer set.

This rearrangement joins TRBV3-1 to TRBJ2-1; D not resolved. Source: peripheral blood mononuclear cells (PBMCs), taken at new diagnosis, from a patient treated with antithyroid drugs. This sequence was found in a man between 18 and 29 years old with Graves disease. CDR3: CASSQIQSAEQLF. The CDR3 region has the DNA TGTGCCAGCAGCCAAATCCAGTCTGCTGAGCAGCTCTTC.